The source of this T cell receptor (beta chain) is a study of CD8 T cells in ankylosing spondylitis. The CDR3 runs to 11 residues. CDR1 is MNHEY and CDR2 is SMNVEV in the germline V gene (reference sequence). MiXCR, applied by TCRdb to the 5' RACE reads, yields one record per CDR3 protein. Among 200,000 to 300,000 distinct CDR3 sequences listed, about 11% were seen once. About this clonotype: One base away lies a much larger clone, so this may be a sequencing read error.

V usage is TRBV27 and J usage is TRBJ2-2; D possibly corresponds to TRBD2 (5 bases). Sample: blood, either unsorted or a sorted T cell fraction (not recorded which). This TCR was recovered from a male donor with ankylosing spondylitis or in good health (not recorded which). The CDR3, as DNA: TGTGCCAGCGGGAACACCGGGGAGCTGGTTTTT. This encodes CASGNTGELVF.